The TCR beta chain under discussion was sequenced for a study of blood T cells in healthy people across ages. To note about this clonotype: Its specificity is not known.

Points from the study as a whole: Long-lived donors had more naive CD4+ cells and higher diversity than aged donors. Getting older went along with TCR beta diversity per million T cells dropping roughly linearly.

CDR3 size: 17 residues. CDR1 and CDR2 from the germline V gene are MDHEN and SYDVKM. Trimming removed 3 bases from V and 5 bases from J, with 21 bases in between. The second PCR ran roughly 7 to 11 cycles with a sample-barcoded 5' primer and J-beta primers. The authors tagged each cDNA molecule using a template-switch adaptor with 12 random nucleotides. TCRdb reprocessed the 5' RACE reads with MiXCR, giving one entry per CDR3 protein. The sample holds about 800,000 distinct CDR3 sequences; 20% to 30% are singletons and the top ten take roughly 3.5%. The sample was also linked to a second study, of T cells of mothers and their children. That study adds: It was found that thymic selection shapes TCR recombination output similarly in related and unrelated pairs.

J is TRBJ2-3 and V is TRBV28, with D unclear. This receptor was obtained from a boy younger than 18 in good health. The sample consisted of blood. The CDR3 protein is CASSFPEAFRPLDTQYF. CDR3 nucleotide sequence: TGTGCCAGCAGTTTTCCTGAGGCATTCCGCCCTTTAGATACGCAGTATTTT.